A selection of T cell receptor beta chains follows, all from one sample in a study of control samples from healthy donors and cancer patients. Repertoires were generated with immunoSEQ multiplex PCR, while TCRdb's copy carries only in-frame clones and drops some. This sample yields 80,000 to 100,000 clones, of which around three quarters are seen a single time; roughly a tenth belongs to the top ten. Sequencing used blood. Receptor source: a woman aged 25 to 45 in good health. Both conserved end residues are part of each CDR3. A D gene is named only where the DNA matches it firmly. Clone sizes are given selectively: once, few, many, or a class where the clone is expanded.

TRBV5-6	TRBJ1-5	-	-	TGTGCCAGCTCCTTCTATTTGACCGAACATGGTCAGCCCCAGCATTTT	CASSFYLTEHGQPQHF
TRBV15	TRBJ1-2	-	-	TGTGCCACCAGCCGACTCGGAGGATCAATTGGCTACACCTTC	CATSRLGGSIGYTF
TRBV30	TRBJ1-1	-	-	TGTGCCTGGAGTCAGACAGGACCTTGGGCAGCTTTCTTT	CAWSQTGPWAAFF
TRBV12-3/TRBV12-4	TRBJ1-2	-	-	TGTGCCAGCAGTTACCGGACAGTTTATGGCTACACCTTC	CASSYRTVYGYTF
TRBV7-2	TRBJ1-3	-	-	TGTGCCAGCAGCACCAGGGACCCTGGAAACACCATATATTTT	CASSTRDPGNTIYF
TRBV21-1	TRBJ1-1	-	-	TGTGCCAGCAGCAAAGAAGGGCAAATGAACACTGAAGCTTTCTTT	CASSKEGQMNTEAFF
TRBV7-8	TRBJ2-3	-	-	TGTGCCAGCAGCCCGCGGTGGGATACGCAGTATTTT	CASSPRWDTQYF
TRBV5-1	TRBJ2-3	TRBD2	-	TGCGCCAGCACCTATGTCCGGGGGGAGACAGATACGCAGTATTTT	CASTYVRGETDTQYF
TRBV12-5	TRBJ1-1	-	-	TGTGCTAGTGGTTTGGCCGGAGCGAACACTGAAGCTTTCTTT	CASGLAGANTEAFF
TRBV6-4	TRBJ1-5	-	-	TGTGCCAGCAGTGACGGGGCAGACAGTCAGCCCCAGCATTTT	CASSDGADSQPQHF
TRBV11-2	TRBJ2-1	-	-	TGTGCCAGCAGCTTACAAGCCCTGTCGGAGGAGCAGTTCTTC	CASSLQALSEEQFF
TRBV6-5	TRBJ1-4	-	-	TGTGCCAGCAGACAAACAGGCTTCGGAAGTGAAAAACTGTTTTTT	CASRQTGFGSEKLFF
TRBV19	TRBJ2-3	-	-	TGTGCCAGTAGTCAGGAAACTAGCACAGATACGCAGTATTTT	CASSQETSTDTQYF
TRBV4-2	TRBJ2-1	-	-	TGTGCCAGCAGCCCGGGGACGGGGGACTACAATGAGCAGTTCTTC	CASSPGTGDYNEQFF
TRBV30	TRBJ2-7	TRBD1	few	TGTGCCTACACGACAGGGGGCTCCTACGAGCAGTACTTC	CAYTTGGSYEQYF
TRBV7-2	TRBJ2-7	-	-	TGTGCCAGCAGCGAACCCCCTAGGGAGCAGTACTTC	CASSEPPREQYF
TRBV6-6	TRBJ1-1	TRBD1	once	TGTGCCAGCAGTTCTCGACAGGGAACTGAAGCTTTCTTT	CASSSRQGTEAFF
TRBV3-1/TRBV3-2	TRBJ2-7	-	-	TGTGCCAGCAGCCACCGGGACAACTCCTACGAGCAGTACTTC	CASSHRDNSYEQYF
TRBV12-5	TRBJ2-4	TRBD2	-	TGTGCTAGTGGTTTGGTACCGTTAGCGGGGGAAACCAAAAACATTCAGTACTTC	CASGLVPLAGETKNIQYF
TRBV7-3	TRBJ2-5	TRBD2	-	TGTGCCAGCAGCCCGACCCCCCGGGGGGTCCAAGAGACCCAGTACTTC	CASSPTPRGVQETQYF